This T cell receptor beta chain was sequenced during a study of blood T cells in healthy people across ages. General study points: Both higher diversity and more naive CD4+ cells marked long-lived donors when set against aged donors.

V was trimmed by 1 base and J by 7 bases, leaving 17 bases between them. This CDR3 has 17 amino acids. Germline V gives CDR1 SGHTA, CDR2 FQGNSA. This clonotype came up a few times. The antigen is undetermined. Sample-barcoded 5' priming and a J-beta primer mix drove a second PCR of roughly 6 to 12 cycles. TCRdb passed the 5' RACE reads through MiXCR, listing each CDR3 protein once. The data hold 750,000 to 1,000,000 distinct CDR3 sequences, with approximately 32% observed a single time. These data are also associated with another study on T cells of mothers and their children. That source adds: The M1S primer of the second PCR added sample barcodes and 2-4 random nucleotides.

This receptor was identified in a woman in her forties in good health. The chain combines TRBV7-2 with TRBJ1-6; D is unresolved. The specimen was blood. CDR3 nucleotides: TGTGCCAGCAGCTTAGAGCCCCCATCTTCTACAAATTCACCCCTCCACTTT. Translated: CASSLEPPSSTNSPLHF.